This entry lists 25 T cell receptor beta chains sequenced from one sample in a study of cytomegalovirus exposure and HLA in healthy donors. Sequenced by immunoSEQ multiplex PCR; TCRdb stores in-frame clones only, minus some. The sample includes 170,000 or so clones, roughly 80% of them seen just once. The sequenced sample was PBMCs. These receptor sequences come from a woman aged 18-29 years in good health and CMV-seropositive.

The chain employs TRBV6-6 and TRBJ1-1; D gene unclear. The ends were cut back, 4 bases at V and 1 base at J, with 10 bases in the middle. The CDR3 runs 14 residues. The V gene's germline CDR1 is MNHNY and CDR2 SVGAGI (reference sequence). Written as DNA, the CDR3 is TGTGCCAGCAGTTTGGTAACTTCGAACACTGAAGCTTTCTTT. This codes for CASSLVTSNTEAFF.

The CDR3 sequence is CASSGSRGSYNEQFF. CDR3 bases: TGTGCCAGCAGCGGCTCCCGGGGATCCTACAATGAGCAGTTCTTC. The rearrangement links TRBV9 to TRBJ2-1; tentative D call: TRBD2 (5 bases). Deletions cut 3 bases from V and 1 base from J, with 11 bases between. CDR3 length: 15 residues. Looked up from germline, CDR1 is SGDLS and CDR2 is YYNGEE.

This clone was counted once. V gene TRBV27 combines with J gene TRBJ2-3, with D perhaps matching TRBD2 (6 bases). The germline V gene encodes CDR1 MNHEY and CDR2 SMNVEV (reference sequence). The CDR3 contains 16 residues. Trimming took 1 base from V and 0 from J, leaving 11 bases between them. DNA for the CDR3: TGTGCCAGCAGTTTATTTGGCGGGGTCAGCACAGATACGCAGTATTTT. This sequence encodes CASSLFGGVSTDTQYF.

On this clone: Other DNA sequences within the sample encode an identical CDR3. This sequence joins TRBV2 and TRBJ1-2; D might be TRBD1 (5 bases). Germline V gene lookup returns CDR1 SNHLY and CDR2 FYNNEI. Trimming pared 6 bases from V and 5 bases from J, leaving 7 bases between. This CDR3 contains 11 residues. The CDR3 is CASSPGYGYTF. The CDR3 DNA follows: TGTGCCAGCAGCCCAGGGTATGGCTACACCTTC.

This clone was recorded a few times. The chain couples TRBV18 to TRBJ1-2; D possibly corresponds to TRBD1 (6 bases). Germline V gives CDR1 KGHSH, CDR2 LQKENI. The CDR3 is 15 amino acids. V lost 2 bases to trimming and J lost 4 bases, with 14 bases between them. The CDR3 DNA sequence: TGTGCCAGCTCACCATTTCAGGGGTCCCCCTATGGCTACACCTTC. It yields the protein CASSPFQGSPYGYTF.

The table lists this clone with a few counts. The genes are TRBV5-6 and TRBJ1-2; tentative D call: TRBD1 (5 bases). Trimming left V 1 base short and J 4 bases short, with 8 bases between. Germline lookup yields CDR1 SGHDT and CDR2 YYEEEE. The CDR3 consists of 13 residues. CDR3 residues: CASSLPGGYGYTF. CDR3 DNA sequence: TGTGCCAGCAGCTTGCCCGGGGGCTATGGCTACACCTTC.

This sequence joins TRBV6-6 and TRBJ2-2; 12 nucleotides line up with TRBD1. V dropped 5 bases and J dropped 8; count of bases not matched to a gene: 9. In germline, CDR1 is MNHNY, CDR2 SVGAGI (reference sequence). This CDR3 spans 16 amino acids. The CDR3, as DNA: TGTGCCAGCAGTCTATGGGACAGGGGGCCCGCGGGGGAGCTGTTTTTT. It codes for CASSLWDRGPAGELFF.

The chain couples TRBV19 to TRBJ1-1; TRBD1 matches at 8 bases. The V gene's germline CDR1 is LNHDA and CDR2 SQIVND (reference sequence). The CDR3 is 15 amino acids. Germline trimming cut 5 bases from V and 6 bases from J; bases unmatched to any gene: 11. Here the CDR3 reads CASSFPGTGASEAFF. CDR3 DNA: TGTGCCAGTAGTTTTCCCGGGACAGGAGCTTCTGAAGCTTTCTTT.

J is TRBJ1-1 and V is TRBV2, with D possibly matching TRBD1 (5 bases). Germline CDR1 and CDR2: SNHLY and FYNNEI. The germline V and J ends were trimmed by 6 bases and 5 bases, with 16 bases remaining between them. CDR3 length: 14 amino acids. This CDR3 reads CASSGGGMETEAFF. In DNA form, the CDR3 reads TGTGCCAGCAGCGGGGGAGGGATGGAGACTGAAGCTTTCTTT. Filled out from reference TRBV2 and TRBJ1-1, the complete variable domain reads EPEVTQTPSHQVTQMGQEVILRCVPISNHLYFYWYRQILGQKVEFLVSFYNNEISEKSEIFDDQFSVERPDGSNFTLKIRSTKLEDSAMYFCASSGGGMETEAFFGQGTRLTVV.

This clone came up once. The chain links TRBV27 to TRBJ2-5, with TRBD2 matching 7 bases. CDR1 MNHEY and CDR2 SMNVEV come from the germline V gene (reference sequence). With V trimmed by 4 bases and J by 5 bases, 7 bases remained unmatched. CDR3 length: 14 residues. DNA of the CDR3: TGTGCCAGCAGTTCGGGAGGTATGGATGAGACCCAGTACTTC. It is translated as CASSSGGMDETQYF.

This rearrangement joins TRBV5-1 to TRBJ2-6, with D hard to call. The CDR3 sequence is 16 residues long. Germline lookup yields CDR1 SGHRS and CDR2 YFSETQ. The V end was cut by 1 base, the J end by 0 bases, with 8 bases between. The CDR3 is CASSLTPNSGANVLTF. CDR3 DNA sequence: TGCGCCAGCAGCTTGACTCCGAACTCTGGGGCCAACGTCCTGACTTTC.

This chain joins TRBV5-6 and TRBJ1-1; possibly TRBD1 for D (5 bases). Germline CDR1 and CDR2: SGHDT and YYEEEE. The V end was cut by 9 bases, the J end by 4 bases, with 19 bases between. The CDR3 contains 14 residues. Here the CDR3 reads CATYRSGFITEAFF. The CDR3 DNA reads as TGTGCCACCTACAGGTCAGGCTTCATCACTGAAGCTTTCTTT. Variable domain in full (rest from reference TRBV5-6 and TRBJ1-1): DAGVTQSPTHLIKTRGQQVTLRCSPKSGHDTVSWYQQALGQGPQFIFQYYEEEERQRGNFPDRFSGHQFPNYSSELNVNALLLGDSALYLCATYRSGFITEAFFGQGTRLTVV.

The gene calls are TRBV5-1 and TRBJ2-1; TRBD2 agrees at 10 bases. Trimming at V came to 0 bases and at J to 2 bases, leaving 14 bases not matched to a gene. This CDR3 comprises 20 residues. Germline CDR1 is SGHRS and CDR2 is YFSETQ. In DNA form, the CDR3 reads TGCGCCAGCAGCTTGGTGGCTAGCGGGGGTCTCTCAGGCGCCTACAATGAGCAGTTCTTC. Protein sequence: CASSLVASGGLSGAYNEQFF.

This sequence joins TRBV5-1 and TRBJ2-5; D is uncertain. This CDR3 is 15 amino acids long. Germline V CDR1 and CDR2: SGHRS, YFSETQ. The V end lost 6 bases, the J end lost 5 bases, and 20 bases lay between the germline ends. The CDR3 sequence: CASIPVPDPRETQYF. CDR3 DNA: TGCGCCAGCATACCTGTCCCAGACCCCAGGGAGACCCAGTACTTC. The whole variable domain, remainder taken from reference TRBV5-1 and TRBJ2-5, is KAGVTQTPRYLIKTRGQQVTLSCSPISGHRSVSWYQQTPGQGLQFLFEYFSETQRNKGNFPGRFSGRQFSNSRSEMNVSTLELGDSALYLCASIPVPDPRETQYFGPGTRLLVL.

The rearrangement uses TRBV19 and TRBJ1-2; TRBD1 aligns across 10 bases. V lost 9 bases, J lost 5 bases, and 9 bases stayed unmatched. Germline V gene data show CDR1 as LNHDA and CDR2 as SQIVND (reference sequence). CDR3 length equals 14 residues. The CDR3 nucleotides are TGTGCCAGCCGCCCCGGGACAGGGGAATATGGCTACACCTTC. Translation: CASRPGTGEYGYTF.

The chain uses TRBV5-1 and TRBJ2-3, with TRBD2 identical over 12 bases. J gave up 5 bases and V 4 bases, and 17 bases lay outside the gene matches. CDR3 length equals 19 residues. The germline V gene has CDR1 SGHRS and CDR2 YFSETQ. The CDR3 region has the DNA TGCGCCAGCAGCCCAGCGCCTAGCGGGGGGGGCACCGAGTTAGATACGCAGTATTTT. Residues: CASSPAPSGGGTELDTQYF.

The rearrangement uses TRBV11-1 and TRBJ1-2; 8 bases match TRBD1. V shed 5 bases and J 4 bases; nucleotides not matched to a gene: 9. The CDR3 extends over 15 amino acids. Germline CDR1 reads SGHAT; CDR2 reads FQDESV (reference sequence). In DNA form, the CDR3 reads TGTGCCAGCAGCCTTGGGACAGGCCAAATCTATGGCTACACCTTC. Translation gives CASSLGTGQIYGYTF.

The chain couples TRBV2 to TRBJ2-3; no reliable D call. The CDR3 spans 12 residues. V dropped 10 bases and J dropped 4 bases, with 12 bases sitting between them. Germline-derived CDR1 and CDR2 are SNHLY and FYNNEI. The CDR3 sequence is CATTEVPDTQYF. For the CDR3, the DNA is TGTGCCACCACCGAGGTGCCAGATACGCAGTATTTT. The variable domain in full, completed from reference TRBV2 and TRBJ2-3, reads EPEVTQTPSHQVTQMGQEVILRCVPISNHLYFYWYRQILGQKVEFLVSFYNNEISEKSEIFDDQFSVERPDGSNFTLKIRSTKLEDSAMYFCATTEVPDTQYFGPGTRLTVL.

This chain uses TRBV20-1 with TRBJ2-1, with D possibly matching TRBD1 (6 bases). The CDR3 extends over 11 amino acids. Germline V gene data show CDR1 as DFQATT and CDR2 as SNEGSKA (reference sequence). Trimming left V 6 bases short and J 10 bases short, with 13 bases between. CDR3 amino acids: CSAVRGGEQFF. The CDR3 nucleotides are TGCAGTGCCGTCAGGGGCGGCGAGCAGTTCTTC.

The CDR3 loop is CASSPGTGEGGRNTEAFF. Here the CDR3 DNA reads TGCGCCAGCAGCCCAGGGACAGGAGAGGGTGGCCGGAACACTGAAGCTTTCTTT. The chain employs TRBV4-1 and TRBJ1-1, with TRBD1 matching over 8 bases. The germline V gene has CDR1 MGHRA and CDR2 YSYEKL. V trimming: 4 bases; J trimming: 1 base; junction bases outside the gene matches: 14. CDR3 length equals 18 residues.

This chain links TRBV6-1 with TRBJ1-2; no clear D gene. Germline CDR1 reads MNHNS; CDR2 reads SASEGT. This CDR3 region has 15 residues. Trimming stripped 6 bases from V and 0 bases from J, with 14 bases between. DNA for the CDR3: TGTGCCAGCAGCGAAAAGTCAGGAACTAACTATGGCTACACCTTC. Its translation is CASSEKSGTNYGYTF.

The chain links TRBV2 to TRBJ1-2, with a possible D match to TRBD1 (5 bases). The germline gives CDR1 SNHLY, CDR2 FYNNEI. V was clipped by 8 bases and J by 8 bases, with 12 bases between them. The CDR3 is made up of 11 amino acids. The CDR3 reads CASLGGNGYTF. DNA for the CDR3: TGTGCCAGCTTGGGGGGGAACGGCTACACCTTC.

Only one count was recorded for this clone. The chain recombines TRBV10-3 with TRBJ2-7; TRBD2 agrees at 7 bases. Unmatched junction bases numbered 12, after V lost 8 bases and J lost 2 bases. The CDR3 is 15 residues long. Germline CDR1 and CDR2: ENHRY and SYGVKD. CDR3 DNA sequence: TGTGCCATCTCCACCACTAGCGAATACCCCTACGAGCAGTACTTC. It yields the protein CAISTTSEYPYEQYF.

This clone was picked up one time. This chain joins TRBV6-5 and TRBJ1-1; no clear D gene. Trimming removed 8 bases at V and 6 bases at J, with 10 bases between. The CDR3 totals 11 residues. The germline gives CDR1 MNHEY, CDR2 SVGAGI. The CDR3: CASVSLAEAFF. The CDR3 nucleotides are TGTGCCAGCGTTTCCTTAGCTGAAGCTTTCTTT.

The sample holds one count of this clone. This sequence joins TRBV12-5 and TRBJ2-2; D is possibly TRBD1 (6 bases). The germline CDR1 and CDR2 sequences are LGHNT and FRNRAP. V lost 5 bases and J 1 base, leaving 11 bases between the germline ends. The CDR3 has 15 amino acids. The CDR3 loop is CASGIAGVNTGELFF. CDR3 DNA: TGTGCTAGTGGTATCGCAGGGGTGAACACCGGGGAGCTGTTTTTT.